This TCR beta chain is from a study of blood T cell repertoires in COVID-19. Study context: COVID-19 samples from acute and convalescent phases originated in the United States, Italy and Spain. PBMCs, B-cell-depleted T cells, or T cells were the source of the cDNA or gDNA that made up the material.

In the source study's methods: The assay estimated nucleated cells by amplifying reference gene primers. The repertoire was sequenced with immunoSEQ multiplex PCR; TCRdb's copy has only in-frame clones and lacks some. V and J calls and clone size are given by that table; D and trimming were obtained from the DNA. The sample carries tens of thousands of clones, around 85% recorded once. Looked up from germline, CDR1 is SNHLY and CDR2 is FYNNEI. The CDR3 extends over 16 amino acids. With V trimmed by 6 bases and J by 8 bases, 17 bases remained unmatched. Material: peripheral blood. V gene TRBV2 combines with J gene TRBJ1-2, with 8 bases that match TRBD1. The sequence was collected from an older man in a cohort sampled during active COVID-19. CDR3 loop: CASSAEQGARGGGYTF. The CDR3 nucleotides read TGTGCCAGCAGCGCCGAGCAGGGGGCGCGAGGGGGGGGCTACACCTTC.